This T cell receptor beta chain was sequenced for a study of radiation and T cells in renal cell carcinoma. Time point defined: baseline pretreatment blood. Sample treatment: 15 Gy SBRT to primary tumor, nephrectomy 4 weeks later. The germline CDR1 and CDR2 sequences are MNHEY and SVGAGI. The V gene lost 7 bases and the J gene lost 2 bases, with 14 bases spanning the gap. The CDR3 contains 14 residues. Study observations and caveats: From baseline, blood top tumor clonotypes peaked at 2 weeks post-radiation.

In regard to this clone: Its antigen is still unknown.

TCRdb's table, derived via immunoSEQ multiplex PCR, lists solely in-frame clones and lacks some. The sample consists of some 140,000 clones, more than 70% of them appearing once. This rearrangement joins TRBV6-5 to TRBJ2-5; TRBD2 might be the D (5 bases). This sequence was found in a woman aged 50 to 60 with renal cell carcinoma. The sequencing used blood, collected from a patient whose treatment included radiotherapy and nephrectomy. CDR3 amino acids: CASKTGWGQETQYF. The CDR3 bases are TGTGCCAGCAAGACGGGATGGGGACAAGAGACCCAGTACTTC.